The present TCR beta chain was sequenced within a study of cytomegalovirus exposure and HLA in healthy donors. Generated by immunoSEQ multiplex PCR, the TCRdb table keeps only in-frame clones and is missing some. The repertoire includes over 150,000 clones, roughly 89% of them detected once, and 4% to 5% sits in the top ten. The germline V gene has CDR1 MDHEN and CDR2 SYDVKM. With 1 base removed from V and 6 bases from J, the gap between germline ends came to 15 bases. The CDR3 has 15 residues. The TCR originated in a man between 18 and 35 years old in good health and CMV-seropositive. This chain joins TRBV28 and TRBJ1-1; possibly TRBD1 for D (6 bases). Sequenced input: PBMCs. CDR3 coding DNA: TGTGCCAGCAGTTTATTCAACGGACAGATAGCTGAAGCTTTCTTT. Translated: CASSLFNGQIAEAFF.